This T cell receptor beta chain was found in a study of cytomegalovirus exposure and HLA in healthy donors. Study observations and caveats: Clonal expansion was found to be greater in HLA-associated TCR beta chains than in equally common others in a later analysis. Rarity marked most TCR sequences, yet some public TCRs occurred in many donors. As a later analysis showed, several of the most significant clusters appeared to be linked to common viral pathogens.

This CDR3 has 16 amino acids. Germline trimming cut 2 bases from V and 8 bases from J; bases unmatched to any gene: 11. CDR1 is SGHRS and CDR2 is YFSETQ in the germline V gene. Remarks on this clone: What it recognizes is unknown.

Researchers ran the PCR with 60 Vbeta and 13 Jbeta primers. Data came from immunoSEQ multiplex PCR; TCRdb stores just in-frame clones and leaves some out. The sample data list approximately 70,000 clones. The chain carries TRBV5-1 and TRBJ2-3; TRBD2 matches at 10 bases. Source material: PBMCs. The TCR was taken from a woman in her forties in good health and CMV-seropositive. CDR3 DNA sequence: TGCGCCAGCAGCTTTATTGGACTAGCGGCCGGAGGTACGCAGTATTTT. Amino acid sequence: CASSFIGLAAGGTQYF.